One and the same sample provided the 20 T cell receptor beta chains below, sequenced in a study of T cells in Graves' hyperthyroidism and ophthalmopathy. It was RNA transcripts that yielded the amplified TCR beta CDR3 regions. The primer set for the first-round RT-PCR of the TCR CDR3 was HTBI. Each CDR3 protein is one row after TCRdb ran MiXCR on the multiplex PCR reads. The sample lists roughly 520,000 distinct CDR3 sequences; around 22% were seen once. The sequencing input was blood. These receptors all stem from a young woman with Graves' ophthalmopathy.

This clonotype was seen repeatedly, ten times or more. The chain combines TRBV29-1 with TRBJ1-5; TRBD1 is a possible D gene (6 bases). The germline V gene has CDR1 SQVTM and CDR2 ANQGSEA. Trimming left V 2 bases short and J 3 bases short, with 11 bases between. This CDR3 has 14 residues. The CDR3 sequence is CSVEWAGVNQPQHF. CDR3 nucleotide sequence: TGCAGCGTTGAATGGGCAGGGGTCAATCAGCCCCAGCATTTT.

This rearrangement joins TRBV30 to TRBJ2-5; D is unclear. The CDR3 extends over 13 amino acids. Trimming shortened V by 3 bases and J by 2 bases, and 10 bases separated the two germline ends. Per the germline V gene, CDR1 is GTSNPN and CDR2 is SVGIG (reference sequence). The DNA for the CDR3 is TGTGCCTGGAGAAGAGGCAAGCAAGAGACCCAGTACTTC. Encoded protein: CAWRRGKQETQYF.

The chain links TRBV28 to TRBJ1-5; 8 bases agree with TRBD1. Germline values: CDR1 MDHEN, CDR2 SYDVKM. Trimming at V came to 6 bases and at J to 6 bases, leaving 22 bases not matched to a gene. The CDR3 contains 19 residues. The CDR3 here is CASRPPPLSRAGGGQPQHF. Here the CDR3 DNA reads TGTGCCAGCAGACCCCCCCCCCTGTCCCGAGCAGGGGGCGGTCAGCCCCAGCATTTT.

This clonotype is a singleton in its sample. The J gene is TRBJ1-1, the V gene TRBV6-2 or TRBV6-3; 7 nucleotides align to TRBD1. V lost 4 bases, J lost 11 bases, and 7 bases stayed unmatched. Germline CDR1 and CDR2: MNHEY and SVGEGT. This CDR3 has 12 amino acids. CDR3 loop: CASSFPGGLAFF. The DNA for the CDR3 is TGTGCCAGCAGTTTCCCAGGGGGGCTCGCTTTCTTT.

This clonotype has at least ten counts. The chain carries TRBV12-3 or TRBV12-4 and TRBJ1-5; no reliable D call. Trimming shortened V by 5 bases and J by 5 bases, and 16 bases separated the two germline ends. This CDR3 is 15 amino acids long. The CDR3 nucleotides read TGTGCCAGCAGTCCCCGGTGGGGTACCGATCAGCCCCAGCATTTT. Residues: CASSPRWGTDQPQHF.

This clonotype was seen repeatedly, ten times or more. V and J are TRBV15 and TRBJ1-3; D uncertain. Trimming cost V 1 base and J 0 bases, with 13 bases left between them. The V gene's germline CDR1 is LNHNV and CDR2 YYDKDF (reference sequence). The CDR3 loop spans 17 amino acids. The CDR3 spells CATSRVPTLNSGNTIYF. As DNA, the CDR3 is TGTGCCACCAGCAGAGTCCCGACCCTAAACTCTGGAAACACCATATATTTT.

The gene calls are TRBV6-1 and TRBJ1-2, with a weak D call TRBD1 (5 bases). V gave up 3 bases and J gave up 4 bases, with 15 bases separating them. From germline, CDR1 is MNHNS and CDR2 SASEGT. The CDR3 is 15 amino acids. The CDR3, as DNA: TGTGCCAGCAGTGACGAGGGGATGGGGATCTATGGCTACACCTTC. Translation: CASSDEGMGIYGYTF.

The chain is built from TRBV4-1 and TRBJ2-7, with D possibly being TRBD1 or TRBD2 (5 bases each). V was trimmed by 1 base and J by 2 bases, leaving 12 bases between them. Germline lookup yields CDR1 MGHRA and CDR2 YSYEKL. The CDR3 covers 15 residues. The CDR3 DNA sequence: TGCGCCAGCAGCCAAGGACCCGGGACCACCTACGAGCAGTACTTC. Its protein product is CASSQGPGTTYEQYF.

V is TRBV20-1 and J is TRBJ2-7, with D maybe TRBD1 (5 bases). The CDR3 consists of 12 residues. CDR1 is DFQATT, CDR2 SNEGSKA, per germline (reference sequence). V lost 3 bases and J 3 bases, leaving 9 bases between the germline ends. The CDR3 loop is CSARATGYEQYF. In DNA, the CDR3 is TGCAGTGCTAGGGCTACAGGCTACGAGCAGTACTTC.

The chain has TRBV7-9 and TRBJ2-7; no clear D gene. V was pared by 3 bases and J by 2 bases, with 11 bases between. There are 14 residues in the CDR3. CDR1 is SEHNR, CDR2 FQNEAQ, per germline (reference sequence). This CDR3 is CASSFLAEAYEQYF. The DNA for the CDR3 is TGTGCCAGCAGCTTCTTGGCAGAAGCCTACGAGCAGTACTTC. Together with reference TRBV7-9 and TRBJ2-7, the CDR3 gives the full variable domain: DTGVSQNPRHKITKRGQNVTFRCDPISEHNRLYWYRQTLGQGPEFLTYFQNEAQLEKSRLLSDRFSAERPKGSFSTLEIQRTEQGDSAMYLCASSFLAEAYEQYFGPGTRLTVT.

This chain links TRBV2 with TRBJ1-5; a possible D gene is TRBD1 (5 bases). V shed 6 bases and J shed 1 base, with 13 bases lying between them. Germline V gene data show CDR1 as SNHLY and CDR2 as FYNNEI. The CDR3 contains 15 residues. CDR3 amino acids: CASSWGERSNQPQHF. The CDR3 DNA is TGTGCCAGCAGCTGGGGGGAGAGGAGCAATCAGCCCCAGCATTTT.

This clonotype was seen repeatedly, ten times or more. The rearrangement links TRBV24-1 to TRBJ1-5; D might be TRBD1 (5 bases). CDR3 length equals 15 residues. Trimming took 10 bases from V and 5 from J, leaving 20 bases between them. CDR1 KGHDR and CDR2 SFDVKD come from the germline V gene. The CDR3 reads CATGAAGRSDQPQHF. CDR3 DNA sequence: TGTGCCACTGGGGCGGCAGGGCGGTCGGATCAGCCCCAGCATTTT.

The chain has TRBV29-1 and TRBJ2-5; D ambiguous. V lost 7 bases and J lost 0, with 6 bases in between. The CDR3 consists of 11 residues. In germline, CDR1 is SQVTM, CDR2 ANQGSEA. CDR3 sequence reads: CSGAYQETQYF. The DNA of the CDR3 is TGCAGCGGGGCCTACCAAGAGACCCAGTACTTC.

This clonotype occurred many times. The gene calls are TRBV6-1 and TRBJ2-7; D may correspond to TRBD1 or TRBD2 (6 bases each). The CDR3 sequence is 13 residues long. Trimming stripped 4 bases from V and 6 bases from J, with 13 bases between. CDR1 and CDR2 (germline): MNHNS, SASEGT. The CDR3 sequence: CASSVGGIGEQYF. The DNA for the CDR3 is TGTGCCAGCAGTGTCGGGGGCATAGGCGAGCAGTACTTC.

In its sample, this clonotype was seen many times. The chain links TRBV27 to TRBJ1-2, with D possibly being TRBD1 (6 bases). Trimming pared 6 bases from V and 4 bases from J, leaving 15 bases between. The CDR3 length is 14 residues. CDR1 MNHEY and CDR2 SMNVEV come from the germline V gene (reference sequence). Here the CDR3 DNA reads TGTGCCAGCAGGCTGCGGGGGGGCACCTATGGCTACACCTTC. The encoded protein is CASRLRGGTYGYTF.

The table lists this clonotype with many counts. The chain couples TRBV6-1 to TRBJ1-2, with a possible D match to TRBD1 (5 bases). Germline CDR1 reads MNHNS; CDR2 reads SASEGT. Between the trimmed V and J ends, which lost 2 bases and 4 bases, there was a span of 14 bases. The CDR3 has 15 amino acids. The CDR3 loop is CASSEWGQGRYGYTF. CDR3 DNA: TGTGCCAGCAGTGAATGGGGCCAAGGGCGCTATGGCTACACCTTC.

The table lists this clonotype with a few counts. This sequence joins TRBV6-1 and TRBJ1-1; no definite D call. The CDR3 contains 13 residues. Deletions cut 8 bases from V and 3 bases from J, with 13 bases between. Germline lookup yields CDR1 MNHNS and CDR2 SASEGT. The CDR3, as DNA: TGTGCCAGCGGACTATCCTTGGACACTGAAGCTTTCTTT. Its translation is CASGLSLDTEAFF.

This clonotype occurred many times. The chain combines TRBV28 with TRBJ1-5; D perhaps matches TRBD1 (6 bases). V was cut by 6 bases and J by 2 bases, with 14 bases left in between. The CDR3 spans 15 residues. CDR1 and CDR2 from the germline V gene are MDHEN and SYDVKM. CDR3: CASSPRGIGNQPQHF. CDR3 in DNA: TGTGCCAGCAGCCCTAGGGGGATTGGCAATCAGCCCCAGCATTTT.

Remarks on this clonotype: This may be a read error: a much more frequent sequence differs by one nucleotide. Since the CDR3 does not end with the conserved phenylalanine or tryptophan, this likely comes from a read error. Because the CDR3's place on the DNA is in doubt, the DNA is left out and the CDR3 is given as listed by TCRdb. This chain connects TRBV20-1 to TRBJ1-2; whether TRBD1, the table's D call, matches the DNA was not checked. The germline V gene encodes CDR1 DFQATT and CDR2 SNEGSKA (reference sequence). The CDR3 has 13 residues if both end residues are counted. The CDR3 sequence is CSANPGQGYGYIL.

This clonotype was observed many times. This CDR3 reads CASSMGVLNTEAFF. The CDR3 region has the DNA TGTGCCAGTAGTATGGGAGTCCTGAACACTGAAGCTTTCTTT. V usage is TRBV19 and J usage is TRBJ1-1; D is undetermined. From germline, CDR1 is LNHDA and CDR2 SQIVND (reference sequence). The V end was cut by 3 bases, the J end by 0 bases, with 8 bases between. This CDR3 comprises 14 residues.